This TCR beta chain derives from a study of coeliac disease (dated by TCRdb to about 2022). Looking at the study overall: High-resolution HLA typing was unavailable, so biased TRBV7-2 usage was queried as a proof of principle. The study applied next-generation sequencing of rearranged TRB and TRG CDR3 regions to small intestinal lymphocyte fractions from coeliac and non-coeliac patients. The goal was to describe the TR repertoires of small intestinal T cells in active coeliac disease, in refractory type I coeliac disease, and in coeliac disease treated with a gluten-free diet. Of the 30 or so patients in the full study, around 22 had coeliac disease confirmed by serology and 8 were controls with non-small intestinal disorders. TRB sequencing worked for samples from 26 to 35 subjects, and these included 24 paired bulk unsorted intraepithelial and lamina propria cell samples.

With regard to this clone: There is no known antigen for this receptor. Base qualities are not provided; no much larger clone lies one nucleotide away.

The method behind the library was the immunoSEQ multiplex PCR assay. The TR loci underwent multiplexed PCR amplification, with J gene segments targeted by reverse primers and V gene segments targeted by forward primers. The amplified CDR3 regions were sequenced using the Illumina HiSeq System. Per the source publication's procedure: To strip out PCR and sequencing errors and collapse the data into unique sequences, a nearest-neighbour algorithm merged closely related reads. Repertoires were summarised in terms of clonality and T cell density, with T cell density defined as TR molecules per amount of genomic DNA input. CDR3 amino acid sequences present in at least 80% of unsorted samples were defined as public TRs and were then tested for differential abundance between coeliac and control samples. Every lamina propria sample was checked against a list of approximately 220 published gliadin-specific TRB sequences. Differences in clonality and density between disease groups were tested by Kruskal-Wallis tests, followed by Dunn post-tests. Drawn from immuneACCESS, this table holds only the in-frame rearrangements with V and J called that TCRdb kept. Clones are partly lost; checked studies trace under half to an unresolved V gene and leave the rest unexplained. The V and J calls and the clone size are those of that table, but D and trimming were determined from the DNA. The table for this sample lists 3,000 to 3,500 clones; more than 60% of them were counted only once. The top ten constitute about a sixth of the sample.

Cells were frozen in liquid nitrogen in DMSO/FBS as aliquots of 500,000 to 550,000 cells, with a single aliquot from each fraction going to sequencing. All 30 patients in the study underwent endoscopy and small intestinal biopsy. To release lamina propria cells, the biopsy tissue left over after intraepithelial cell isolation was digested with collagenase. The Qiagen DNeasy blood extraction kit was used to extract genomic DNA from the frozen unsorted cell fractions. Overall results and qualifications from the work: Active coeliac intraepithelial and lamina propria samples had lower TRB and TRG repertoire clonality than controls, suggesting that diverse T cells were recruited. For the most part, TRB repertoires were private, with most amino acid sequences found in only one sample, and V-gene usage showed no significant difference across disease groups. Published gliadin-specific TRB sequences were found in about 50% of the 18 coeliac lamina propria samples but in only 1 of 6 controls. High-purity fractions were not obtained when intraepithelial cells were separated from lamina propria cells, so cross-contamination between compartments was possible. The authors considered the approach unsuitable for unbiased detection of gliadin-specific T cells, which are scarce and rarely shared between patients.

According to the germline V gene, CDR1 reads LGHNT and CDR2 reads FRNRAP. The CDR3, cysteine through phenylalanine, is 18 amino acids long. The retained sequence is limited to the CDR3, 54 bases, with the frame set at the first base. After removal of 5 bases from V and 1 base from J, the junction retains 12 bases not matched to a gene. This receptor was taken from a woman in her fifties or sixties without celiac disease. The chain joins TRBV12-5 to TRBJ1-1; TRBD1 fits 11 bases in the junction. The sequencing sample was made of lymphocytes from the gut lamina propria. The cell subset or site label of this sample denotes: lamina propria cell (LPC) fraction of small intestinal biopsy. The DNA sequence is as follows: TGTGCTAGTGGTCGCACCGGGACAGGGGGGTTAAAGAACACTGAAGCTTTCTTT. The encoded protein is CASGRTGTGGLKNTEAFF.